Sequencing of this T cell receptor beta chain was carried out in a study of shared clonotypes between healthy human individuals. Study as a whole: Three plates were used per donor for CD4 naive, three for CD4 memory, two for CD8 naive and one for CD8 memory.

Comments on this clone: Its antigen is still unknown.

Study results and caveats: Sorted-subset sequencing was shown by rarefaction to be incomplete despite large depth.

Profiled with immunoSEQ multiplex PCR; TCRdb holds only in-frame clones, not every one. Counted here are roughly 2.4 million clones, under 97% occurring once; the ten biggest clones make up more than 0.1%. All the donors were Caucasian adults who lived in Nashville, Tennessee. V gave up 5 bases and J gave up 13 bases; unmatched junction bases: 11. The CDR3 covers 13 residues. Germline V gene sequence: CDR1 SGHVS, CDR2 FNYEAQ. The TCR was taken from a man younger than 35 in good health. The V call is TRBV7-6, the J call TRBJ2-1; TRBD1 aligns across 7 bases. Sequenced: naive CD4+ T cells sorted from blood. As to subset: CD45RA+ positively selected. The chain's CDR3 is CASSRPGTGEQFF. As DNA, the CDR3 is TGTGCCAGCAGCCGCCCAGGCACAGGGGAACAGTTCTTC.